The 30 T cell receptor beta chains reported below all come from one sample, sequenced in a study of shared clonotypes between healthy human individuals. TCRdb's table, derived via immunoSEQ multiplex PCR, lists solely in-frame clones and lacks some. The sample records hundreds of thousands of clones, 90% to 96% being singletons. Source material: naive CD4+ T cells sorted from blood. Regarding subset: CD45RA+ positively selected. These receptors came from a woman in her 30s in good health.

This sequence joins TRBV28 and TRBJ2-7; a possible D gene is TRBD2 (6 bases). CDR1 MDHEN and CDR2 SYDVKM come from the germline V gene. This CDR3 comprises 13 residues. V was trimmed by 5 bases and J by 1 base, leaving 9 bases between them. The CDR3 sequence is CASSPTRSYEQYF. The CDR3 nucleotides read TGTGCCAGCAGTCCGACTAGATCCTACGAGCAGTACTTC.

This sequence joins TRBV28 and TRBJ2-7, with 8 bases identical to TRBD2. The CDR3 length is 14 residues. The ends lost 8 bases at V and 0 bases at J; junction bases unmatched: 6. The V gene's germline CDR1 is MDHEN and CDR2 SYDVKM. The chain's CDR3 is CASCPGTSSYEQYF. Written as DNA, the CDR3 is TGTGCCAGCTGTCCCGGGACTAGCTCCTACGAGCAGTACTTC.

The V call is TRBV7-9, the J call TRBJ2-3; maybe TRBD2 (6 bases). Germline CDR1 reads SEHNR; CDR2 reads FQNEAQ (reference sequence). The CDR3 covers 15 residues. Trimming removed 6 bases at V and 5 bases at J, with 18 bases between. The CDR3 here is CASRPRLLARDTQYF. CDR3 sequence (DNA): TGTGCCAGCAGGCCGAGGCTGCTAGCGAGAGATACGCAGTATTTT.

This sequence joins TRBV5-1 and TRBJ2-2; the match to TRBD1 covers 9 bases. J lost 4 bases, V lost 4 bases, and 8 bases had no gene match. The germline gives CDR1 SGHRS, CDR2 YFSETQ. CDR3 length: 16 residues. DNA of the CDR3: TGCGCCAGCAGCGCCCGGGACAGGGTTTCCACCGGGGAGCTGTTTTTT. Encoded protein: CASSARDRVSTGELFF.

Note on this clone: The sample holds other DNA sequences that translate to the same CDR3. V is TRBV5-1 and J is TRBJ2-5, with D unresolved. There are 12 residues in the CDR3. The germline V gene encodes CDR1 SGHRS and CDR2 YFSETQ. The V gene lost 0 bases and the J gene lost 4 bases, with 4 bases spanning the gap. The CDR3 nucleotides are TGCGCCAGCAGCTTGGTAGGAGAGACCCAGTACTTC. As protein: CASSLVGETQYF.

V and J are TRBV18 and TRBJ1-1, with D possibly matching TRBD1 (6 bases). CDR3 length: 17 amino acids. Trimming cost V 3 bases and J 5 bases, with 22 bases left between them. CDR1 is KGHSH and CDR2 is LQKENI in the germline V gene. For the CDR3, the DNA is TGTGCCAGCTCACCGTTTCTGAGGGGGGGCGAGGGAACTGAAGCTTTCTTT. This gives the protein CASSPFLRGGEGTEAFF.

In the case of this clone: At one end the junction does not follow the germline gene, possibly because of a read error. The rearrangement uses TRBV5-3 and TRBJ1-2; 8 nucleotides match TRBD1. TRBV5-3 counts as an open reading frame of uncertain function. The CDR3 sequence is 13 residues long. CDR3 sequence (DNA): TGTGCCAGCAGCTTCGGACAGGGAGATGGCTACACCTTC. This sequence encodes CASSFGQGDGYTF.

This chain joins TRBV10-2 and TRBJ2-7; 13 nucleotides agree with TRBD2. Germline V CDR1 and CDR2: WSHSY, SAAADI. J was trimmed by 5 bases and V by 6 bases; bases with no gene match: 1. The CDR3 contains 13 residues. CDR3 region: CASRLAGGDEQYF. The DNA for the CDR3 is TGCGCCAGCAGACTAGCGGGGGGGGACGAGCAGTACTTC.

J is TRBJ2-2 and V is TRBV11-3; 7 nucleotides agree with TRBD1. Germline assignment: CDR1 SGHNT and CDR2 YENEEA. The V segment lost 4 bases and the J segment 0 bases; nucleotides outside the gene matches: 2. This CDR3 region has 15 residues. CDR3 in amino acids: CASSWGQTNTGELFF. CDR3 DNA: TGTGCCAGCAGCTGGGGACAGACGAACACCGGGGAGCTGTTTTTT.

In regard to this clone: Other nucleotide sequences from this sample produce the same CDR3. J is TRBJ2-1 and V is TRBV5-4; 8 nucleotides align to TRBD2. This CDR3 spans 15 amino acids. Germline values: CDR1 SGHNT, CDR2 YYREEE (reference sequence). J was trimmed by 0 bases and V by 5 bases; bases with no gene match: 4. For the CDR3, the DNA is TGTGCCAGCAGTTCAACTAGCGGCTCCTACAATGAGCAGTTCTTC. It is translated as CASSSTSGSYNEQFF.

The rearrangement uses TRBV19 and TRBJ2-5, with D uncertain. V was clipped by 6 bases and J by 5 bases, with 7 bases between them. The CDR3 loop spans 11 amino acids. From germline, CDR1 is LNHDA and CDR2 SQIVND (reference sequence). The CDR3 DNA reads as TGTGCCAGTAGACTACGGGAGACCCAGTACTTC. It encodes CASRLRETQYF.

As regards this clone: Its ends do not fully match the called genes, so a read error is possible. Other DNA variants within this sample encode the same CDR3. The chain is built from TRBV5-1 and TRBJ2-7; D may correspond to TRBD1 or TRBD2 (5 bases each). The CDR3 totals 15 residues. Germline V CDR1 and CDR2: SGHRS, YFSETQ. CDR3 coding DNA: TGCGCCAGTAGCTTGGACCCCGGGACCGCCTACGAGCAGTACTTC. Amino acids: CASSLDPGTAYEQYF.

The CDR3 loop is CASRTGLAGAETQYF. CDR3 DNA: TGTGCCAGCAGAACGGGACTAGCGGGAGCGGAGACCCAGTACTTC. The gene calls are TRBV27 and TRBJ2-5; the match to TRBD2 covers 14 bases. The CDR3 loop spans 15 amino acids. The ends lost 6 bases at V and 5 bases at J; junction bases unmatched: 5. Germline assignment: CDR1 MNHEY and CDR2 SMNVEV (reference sequence).

The rearrangement links TRBV5-1 to TRBJ1-2; D remains ambiguous. V dropped 3 bases and J dropped 8 bases, with 23 bases sitting between them. The CDR3 runs 16 residues. In germline, CDR1 is SGHRS, CDR2 YFSETQ. For the CDR3, the DNA is TGCGCCAGCAGCTGGCGGGGTACCGCGCAACGGGGAGGCTACACCTTC. It is translated as CASSWRGTAQRGGYTF. Based on the CDR3 plus reference TRBV5-1 and TRBJ1-2, the full variable domain is KAGVTQTPRYLIKTRGQQVTLSCSPISGHRSVSWYQQTPGQGLQFLFEYFSETQRNKGNFPGRFSGRQFSNSRSEMNVSTLELGDSALYLCASSWRGTAQRGGYTFGSGTRLTVV.

For this clone: At one boundary the junction diverges from the germline segment, which might be a read error. This chain joins TRBV28 and TRBJ2-7, with D possibly matching TRBD2 (5 bases). Looked up from germline, CDR1 is MDHEN and CDR2 is SYDVKM. This CDR3 contains 11 residues. The CDR3, as DNA: TGTGCCAGCAACGCCGGGCCCACCCTAGCTTTC. It specifies CASNAGPTLAF.

The chain has TRBV19 and TRBJ2-7; D remains ambiguous. This CDR3 has 14 residues. CDR1 is LNHDA and CDR2 is SQIVND in the germline V gene (reference sequence). The germline V and J ends were trimmed by 6 bases and 0 bases, with 12 bases remaining between them. CDR3 sequence: CASRPDGTSYEQYF. The DNA of the CDR3 is TGTGCCAGTAGGCCGGACGGCACCTCCTACGAGCAGTACTTC.

This chain connects TRBV6-6 to TRBJ2-1; 10 bases map to TRBD2. The CDR3 has 15 amino acids. V lost 3 bases, J lost 8 bases, and 7 bases stayed unmatched. Germline V lookup: CDR1 MNHNY, CDR2 SVGAGI (reference sequence). CDR3 bases: TGTGCCAGCAGTTATCGGTCTAGCGGGAGCTATGAGCAGTTCTTC. Translating it yields CASSYRSSGSYEQFF.

The V call is TRBV18, the J call TRBJ2-7, with D possibly being TRBD1 (8 bases). Trimming left V 4 bases short and J 2 bases short, with 18 bases between. The CDR3 runs to 16 residues. Germline loops: CDR1 KGHSH, CDR2 LQKENI. CDR3 amino acids: CASSQATGGVAYEQYF. Written as DNA, the CDR3 is TGTGCCAGCTCACAGGCCACAGGGGGGGTGGCCTACGAGCAGTACTTC.

V and J are TRBV28 and TRBJ2-1, with D possibly TRBD2 on 6 matching bases. This CDR3 comprises 16 residues. Per the germline V gene, CDR1 is MDHEN and CDR2 is SYDVKM. V lost 3 bases to trimming and J lost 1 base, with 13 bases between them. The CDR3 nucleotides read TGTGCCAGCAGTTTTTTGGCGGGGCCTTCCTACAATGAGCAGTTCTTC. Protein product: CASSFLAGPSYNEQFF.

For the CDR3, the DNA is TGTGCCAGCAGCCGAGGGACAGGGGGTTGGAGTGAAGAGACCCAGTACTTC. Its protein product is CASSRGTGGWSEETQYF. V and J are TRBV7-8 and TRBJ2-5; 11 bases agree with TRBD1. The V gene's germline CDR1 is SGHVS and CDR2 FQNEAQ. The CDR3 sequence is 17 residues long. V lost 5 bases and J lost 3; bases outside the gene matches: 11.

V and J are TRBV7-2 and TRBJ2-1, with D possibly matching TRBD2 (6 bases). In germline, CDR1 is SGHTA, CDR2 FQGNSA. V was cut by 2 bases and J by 10 bases, with 12 bases left in between. This CDR3 contains 13 residues. CDR3 nucleotide sequence: TGTGCCAGCAGCTTATCCGTCGGACTAGAGCAGTTCTTC. This translates into CASSLSVGLEQFF.

The rearrangement links TRBV27 to TRBJ2-7, with 8 bases lining up with TRBD1. V dropped 6 bases and J dropped 7; count of bases not matched to a gene: 11. This CDR3 contains 14 residues. Per germline, CDR1 MNHEY and CDR2 SMNVEV (reference sequence). The CDR3 nucleotides are TGTGCCAGCAGACCCGGGACAGGCACCTGGGAGCAGTACTTC. Translating gives CASRPGTGTWEQYF.

The chain couples TRBV6-1 to TRBJ2-7; D assignment may be TRBD1 or TRBD2 (5 bases each). Trimming left V 6 bases short and J 1 base short, with 13 bases between. Germline CDR1 is MNHNS and CDR2 is SASEGT. The CDR3 totals 14 residues. The chain's CDR3 is CASRRGSPSYEQYF. As DNA, the CDR3 is TGTGCCAGCAGGAGGGGTTCCCCATCCTACGAGCAGTACTTC.

The sample holds one count of this clone. The V call is TRBV27, the J call TRBJ1-1; 7 bases align to TRBD1. From germline, CDR1 is MNHEY and CDR2 SMNVEV (reference sequence). The trim removed 4 bases at V and 2 bases at J, leaving 10 bases unmatched. This CDR3 region has 16 residues. CDR3 region: CASSSHPGTDNTEAFF. The CDR3 DNA reads as TGTGCCAGCAGTTCCCATCCGGGGACAGATAACACTGAAGCTTTCTTT.

This chain connects TRBV28 to TRBJ2-7; D is unresolved. Trimming removed 11 bases at V and 0 bases at J, with 14 bases between. Germline assignment: CDR1 MDHEN and CDR2 SYDVKM. The CDR3 is 13 residues long. The CDR3 is CAGRGSSSYEQYF. CDR3 sequence (DNA): TGTGCCGGGCGAGGCAGTAGCTCCTACGAGCAGTACTTC.

This rearrangement joins TRBV25-1 to TRBJ2-7; the D gene could be TRBD1 or TRBD2 (6 bases each). The V end was cut by 4 bases, the J end by 7 bases, with 14 bases between. This CDR3 comprises 13 residues. Germline assignment: CDR1 MGHDK and CDR2 SYGVNS. CDR3 sequence: CASSVGGRNEQYF. The CDR3 region has the DNA TGTGCCAGCAGTGTTGGGGGGCGCAATGAGCAGTACTTC.

This chain links TRBV10-2 with TRBJ1-1; 9 bases align to TRBD1. The CDR3 has 14 amino acids. Trimming at V came to 7 bases and at J to 4 bases, leaving 7 bases not matched to a gene. Germline CDR1 is WSHSY and CDR2 is SAAADI. The DNA for the CDR3 is TGCGCCAGCACCTGGACAGGGGCGGCCACTGAAGCTTTCTTT. This encodes CASTWTGAATEAFF.

This sequence joins TRBV29-1 and TRBJ2-5; D may be TRBD1 (6 bases). CDR3 length: 13 residues. Looked up from germline, CDR1 is SQVTM and CDR2 is ANQGSEA. Deletions cut 8 bases from V and 2 bases from J, with 15 bases between. CDR3 region: CSCRRGRQETQYF. The CDR3 bases are TGCAGCTGCCGCAGGGGTAGACAAGAGACCCAGTACTTC. The variable domain in full, completed from reference TRBV29-1 and TRBJ2-5, reads SAVISQKPSRDICQRGTSLTIQCQVDSQVTMMFWYRQQPGQSLTLIATANQGSEATYESGFVIDKFPISRPNLTFSTLTVSNMSPEDSSIYLCSCRRGRQETQYFGPGTRLLVL.

A few counts support this clone. This chain links TRBV21-1 with TRBJ1-5. TRBV21-1 is assigned pseudogene status. The CDR3 contains 13 residues. CDR3 DNA sequence: TGTGCCACCCTGTGGGGTATGGATCAGCCCCAGCATTTT. This translates into CATLWGMDQPQHF.

This chain uses TRBV19 with TRBJ1-2, with TRBD1 matching over 9 bases. Germline V gene data show CDR1 as LNHDA and CDR2 as SQIVND (reference sequence). This CDR3 has 14 amino acids. The J segment lost 2 bases and the V segment lost 4 bases, leaving 2 bases of the junction unmatched. CDR3 protein: CASSNDRGNYGYTF. The CDR3 bases are TGTGCCAGTAGTAACGACAGGGGGAACTATGGCTACACCTTC.